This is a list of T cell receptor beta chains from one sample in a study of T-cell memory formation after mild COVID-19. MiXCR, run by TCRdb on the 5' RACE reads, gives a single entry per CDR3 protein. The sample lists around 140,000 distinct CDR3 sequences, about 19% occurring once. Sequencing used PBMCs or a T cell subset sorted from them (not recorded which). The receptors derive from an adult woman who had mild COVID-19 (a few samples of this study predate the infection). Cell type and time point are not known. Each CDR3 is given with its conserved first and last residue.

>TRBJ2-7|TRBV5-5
CASSLGQGFYEQYF
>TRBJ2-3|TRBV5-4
CASSSGQDTDTQYF
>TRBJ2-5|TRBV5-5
CASSYVTGLETQYF
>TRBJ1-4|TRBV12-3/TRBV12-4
CASSFSLLEKLFF
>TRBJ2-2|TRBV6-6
CASSLRLAGVLEELFF
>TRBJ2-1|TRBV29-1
CSVTGGRSYNEQFF
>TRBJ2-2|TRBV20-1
CSASLAGGNTGELFF
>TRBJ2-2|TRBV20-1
CSAPGGLAGFGGELFF
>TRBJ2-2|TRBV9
CASSVVGQALGELFF
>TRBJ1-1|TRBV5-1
CASSLEGRSSAFF
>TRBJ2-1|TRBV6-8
CASSYEREGAYNEQFF
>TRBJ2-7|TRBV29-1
CSVARAMEQYF
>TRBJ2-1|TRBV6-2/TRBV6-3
CASRPGTSGVYNEQFF
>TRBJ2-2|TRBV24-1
CATSDLSQTTGELFF
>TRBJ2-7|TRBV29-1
CSVVGSDSYEQYF
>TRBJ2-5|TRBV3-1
CASSQEGTKRETQYF
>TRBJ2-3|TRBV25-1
CASSVRGPMADTQYF
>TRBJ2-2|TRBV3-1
CASSQVTANTGELFF
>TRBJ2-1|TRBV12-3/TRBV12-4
CASRSPGTGAYNEQFF
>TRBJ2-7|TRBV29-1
CSVPGTSATPSYEQYF
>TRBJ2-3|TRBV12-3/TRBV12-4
CASSLTSTGADTQYF
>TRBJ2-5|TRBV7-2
CASSLGTSRETQYF
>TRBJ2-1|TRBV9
CASSWTSGGAHEQFF
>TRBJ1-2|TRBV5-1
CASKAGGYGYTF
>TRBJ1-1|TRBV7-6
CASSSQAQNTEAFF
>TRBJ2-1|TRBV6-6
CASSPGLAYEQFF